This T cell receptor (beta chain) appears in the sequencing data of a study of T cell responses to AZD1222 COVID-19 vaccine. Here immunoSEQ multiplex PCR was the method, and the copy in TCRdb shows in-frame clones only, minus some. The profile shows about 110,000 clones, roughly nine tenths of them singletons. Findings and limits, study-wide: Nearly half of the spike-specific TCRs reportedly recognize variant regions that carry no mutations.

CDR1 is SGHKS and CDR2 is YYEKEE in the germline V gene (reference sequence). The CDR3 sequence is 14 residues long. The V end lost 3 bases, the J end lost 2 bases, and 10 bases lay between the germline ends. This clone was observed a few times. Its antigen is still unknown. V usage is TRBV5-5 and J usage is TRBJ2-3, with D perhaps matching TRBD2 (5 bases). The source is an adult in good health. This specimen was peripheral blood, taken on day 0 of AZD1222 vaccination. CDR3 amino acids: CASSSLANTDTQYF. The CDR3 nucleotides read TGTGCCAGCAGCTCGTTAGCGAACACAGATACGCAGTATTTT.